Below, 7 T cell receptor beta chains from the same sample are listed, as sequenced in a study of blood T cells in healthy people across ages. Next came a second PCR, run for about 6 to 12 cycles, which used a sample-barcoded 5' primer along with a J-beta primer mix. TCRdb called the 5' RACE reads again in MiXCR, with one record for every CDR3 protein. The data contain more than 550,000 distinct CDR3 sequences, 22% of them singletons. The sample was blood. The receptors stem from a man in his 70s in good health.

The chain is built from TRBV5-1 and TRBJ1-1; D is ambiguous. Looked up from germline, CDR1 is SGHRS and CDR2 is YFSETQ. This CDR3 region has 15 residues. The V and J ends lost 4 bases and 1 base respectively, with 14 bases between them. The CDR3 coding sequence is TGCGCCAGCAGCCCTACACCACCCGAGAACACTGAAGCTTTCTTT. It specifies CASSPTPPENTEAFF.

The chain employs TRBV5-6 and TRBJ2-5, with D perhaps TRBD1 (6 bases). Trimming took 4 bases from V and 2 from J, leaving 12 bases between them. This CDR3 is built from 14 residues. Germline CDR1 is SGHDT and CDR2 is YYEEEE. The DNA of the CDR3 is TGTGCCAGCAGCGAACTCGGACAGCAAGAGACCCAGTACTTC. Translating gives CASSELGQQETQYF.

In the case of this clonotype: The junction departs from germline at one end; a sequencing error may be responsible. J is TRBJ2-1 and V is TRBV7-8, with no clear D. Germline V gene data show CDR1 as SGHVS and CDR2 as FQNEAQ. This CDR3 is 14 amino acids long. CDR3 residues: CASGLGSSYNEQFF. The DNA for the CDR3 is TGTGCCAGCGGCTTAGGCAGCTCCTACAATGAGCAGTTCTTC.

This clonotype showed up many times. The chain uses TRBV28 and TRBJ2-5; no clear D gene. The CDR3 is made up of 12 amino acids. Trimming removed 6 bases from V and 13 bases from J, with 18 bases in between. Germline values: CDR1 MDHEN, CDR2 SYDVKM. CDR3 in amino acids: CASRSTAPGWYF. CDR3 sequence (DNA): TGTGCCAGCAGATCCACAGCCCCCGGGTGGTACTTC.

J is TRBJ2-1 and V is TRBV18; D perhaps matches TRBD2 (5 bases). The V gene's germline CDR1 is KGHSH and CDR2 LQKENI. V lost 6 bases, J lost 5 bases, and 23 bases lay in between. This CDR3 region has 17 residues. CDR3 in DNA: TGTGCCAGCTCGCCGGGCCTATCGACTATTTATAACAATGAGCAGTTCTTC. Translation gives CASSPGLSTIYNNEQFF.

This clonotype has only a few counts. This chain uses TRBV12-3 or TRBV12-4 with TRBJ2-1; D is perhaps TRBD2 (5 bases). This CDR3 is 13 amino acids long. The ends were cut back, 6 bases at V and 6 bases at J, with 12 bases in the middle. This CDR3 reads CASSLLVFNEQFF. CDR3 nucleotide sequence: TGTGCCAGCAGCCTACTAGTTTTCAATGAGCAGTTCTTC.

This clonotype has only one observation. The CDR3 nucleotides are TGTGCCAGCAGCGCCTCCCCGGGGGCAGGAGACTATGGCTACACCTTC. This encodes CASSASPGAGDYGYTF. This sequence joins TRBV7-8 and TRBJ1-2, with D maybe TRBD1 (6 bases). CDR1 is SGHVS, CDR2 FQNEAQ, per germline. Between the trimmed V and J ends, which lost 5 bases and 3 bases, there was a span of 19 bases. The CDR3 is 16 residues long.